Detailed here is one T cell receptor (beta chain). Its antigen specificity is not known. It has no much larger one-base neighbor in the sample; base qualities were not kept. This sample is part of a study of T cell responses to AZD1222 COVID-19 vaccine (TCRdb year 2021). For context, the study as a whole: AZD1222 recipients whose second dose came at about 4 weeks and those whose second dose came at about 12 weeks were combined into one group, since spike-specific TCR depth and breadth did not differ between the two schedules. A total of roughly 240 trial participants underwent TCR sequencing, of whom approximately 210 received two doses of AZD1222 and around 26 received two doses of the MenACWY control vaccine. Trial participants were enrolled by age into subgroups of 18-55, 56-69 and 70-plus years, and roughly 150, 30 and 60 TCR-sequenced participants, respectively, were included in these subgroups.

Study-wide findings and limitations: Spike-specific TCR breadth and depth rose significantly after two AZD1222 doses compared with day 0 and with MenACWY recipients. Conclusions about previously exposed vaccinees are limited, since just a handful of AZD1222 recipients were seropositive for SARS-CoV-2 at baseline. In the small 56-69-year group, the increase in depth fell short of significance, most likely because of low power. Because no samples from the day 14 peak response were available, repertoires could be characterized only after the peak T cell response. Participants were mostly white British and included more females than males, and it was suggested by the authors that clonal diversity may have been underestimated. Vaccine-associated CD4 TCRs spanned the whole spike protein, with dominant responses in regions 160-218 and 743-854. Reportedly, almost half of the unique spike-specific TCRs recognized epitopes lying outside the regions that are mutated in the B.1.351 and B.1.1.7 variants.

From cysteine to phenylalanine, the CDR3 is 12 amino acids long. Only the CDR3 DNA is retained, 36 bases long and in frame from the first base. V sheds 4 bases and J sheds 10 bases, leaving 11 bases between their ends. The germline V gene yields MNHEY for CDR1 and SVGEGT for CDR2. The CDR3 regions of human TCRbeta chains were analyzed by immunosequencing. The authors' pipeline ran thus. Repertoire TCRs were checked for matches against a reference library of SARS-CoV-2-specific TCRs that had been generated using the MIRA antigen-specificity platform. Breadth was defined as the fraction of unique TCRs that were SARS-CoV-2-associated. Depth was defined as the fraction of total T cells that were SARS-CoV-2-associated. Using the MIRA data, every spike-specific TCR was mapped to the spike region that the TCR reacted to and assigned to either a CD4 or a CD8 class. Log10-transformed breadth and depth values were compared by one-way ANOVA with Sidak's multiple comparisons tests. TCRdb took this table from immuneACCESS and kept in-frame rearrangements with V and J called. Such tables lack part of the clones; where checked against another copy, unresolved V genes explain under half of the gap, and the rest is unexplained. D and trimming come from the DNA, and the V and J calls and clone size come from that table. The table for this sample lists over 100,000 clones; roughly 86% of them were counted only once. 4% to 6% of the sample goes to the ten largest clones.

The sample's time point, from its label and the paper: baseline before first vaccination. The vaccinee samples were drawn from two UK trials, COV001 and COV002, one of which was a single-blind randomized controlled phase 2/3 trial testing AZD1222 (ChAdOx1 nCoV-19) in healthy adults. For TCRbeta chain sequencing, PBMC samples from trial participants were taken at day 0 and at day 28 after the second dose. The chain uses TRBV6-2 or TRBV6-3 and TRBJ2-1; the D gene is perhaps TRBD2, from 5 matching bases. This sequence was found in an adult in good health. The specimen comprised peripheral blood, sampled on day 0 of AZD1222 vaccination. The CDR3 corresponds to CASSSRSGEQFF. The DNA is TGTGCCAGCAGTTCGAGGTCGGGGGAGCAGTTCTTC.